The sequence of this T cell receptor beta chain was determined in a study of T-cell memory formation after mild COVID-19. Study-wide results and limits: There was a balanced CD4/CD8 profile in clones contracting day 15 to 85, and later expanders leaned CD4+.

Trimming stripped 0 bases from V and 3 bases from J, with 9 bases between. Germline loops: CDR1 SGHRS, CDR2 YFSETQ. The CDR3 totals 15 residues. This clonotype was seen ten or more times. Antigen specificity is unknown. Via MiXCR, TCRdb re-called the 5' RACE reads, giving one row per CDR3 protein. The data show roughly 6,500 distinct CDR3 sequences, roughly a fifth seen once. This receptor was identified in an adult woman who had mild COVID-19 (a few samples of this study predate the infection). Cell type and time point are not known. This sequence joins TRBV5-1 and TRBJ2-2, with D unresolved. Sequenced material: PBMCs or a T cell subset sorted from them (not recorded which). The CDR3 is CASSLDSFHTGELFF. The CDR3 nucleotides are TGCGCCAGCAGCTTGGATTCTTTCCACACCGGGGAGCTGTTTTTT.